Given below is one T cell receptor (beta chain) in context. Its antigen remains unidentified. The germline gives CDR1 MDHEN, CDR2 SYDVKM. The CDR3 is 15 amino acids. These data belong to a study of post-analysis software for immune sequencing data. Study at large: The disease courses spanned relapsing-remitting, secondary progressive and progressive-relapsing forms of multiple sclerosis.

Findings of the study overall: Strong co-clustering by F measure linked samples that shared a preparation batch. Roughly 5 TRBV segments (TRBV5-6, TRBV5-1 and TRBV20-1 among them) occurred more frequently in patients than in controls. The normalized Chao1 diversity of multiple sclerosis patients was significantly lower than that of controls.

The TCR beta cDNA libraries carried unique molecular identifiers. T cells numbering roughly 1 to 10 million yielded a few hundred thousand cDNA molecules. MiXCR, run by TCRdb on the PCR reads, gives a single entry per CDR3 protein. The data hold hundreds of thousands of distinct CDR3 sequences, with 30% to 40% observed a single time. The chain joins TRBV28 to TRBJ2-5; 9 nucleotides line up with TRBD1. The J call may not be correct, given that the DNA end is closer to TRBJ2-7. Source material: blood. This TCR was recovered from a girl aged 2 to 10 with multiple sclerosis. The CDR3 here is CASSLLRDRVYEQYF. The CDR3 DNA reads as TGTGCCAGCAGTCTACTCCGGGACAGGGTCTACGAGCAGTACTTC.